This entry lists 10 T cell receptor beta chains sequenced from one sample in a study of shared clonotypes between healthy human individuals. Clones were sequenced by immunoSEQ multiplex PCR, and TCRdb holds only the in-frame ones, with some missing. Among about 480,000 clones listed, over 75% were seen once. The sequenced material came from PBMCs. These receptors were obtained from a middle-aged woman in good health. Some clones in this sample may be carry-over from other donors' samples.

The rearrangement links TRBV9 to TRBJ2-1, with no clear D. CDR1 and CDR2 (germline): SGDLS, YYNGEE. The length of the CDR3 is 11 residues. V was trimmed by 0 bases and J by 10 bases, leaving 5 bases between them. The CDR3 reads CASSVGVEQFF. The CDR3, as DNA: TGTGCCAGCAGCGTAGGGGTGGAGCAGTTCTTC. Complete variable domain (other parts from reference TRBV9 and TRBJ2-1): DSGVTQTPKHLITATGQRVTLRCSPRSGDLSVYWYQQSLDQGLQFLIQYYNGEERAKGNILERFSAQQFPDLHSELNLSSLELGDSALYFCASSVGVEQFFGPGTRLTVL.

V is TRBV15 and J is TRBJ1-2; maybe TRBD1 (5 bases). Looked up from germline, CDR1 is LNHNV and CDR2 is YYDKDF (reference sequence). V lost 0 bases, J lost 4 bases, and 9 bases lay in between. CDR3 size: 14 residues. The CDR3 reads CATSRDRDGYGYTF. The CDR3 region has the DNA TGTGCCACCAGCAGAGATAGGGACGGCTATGGCTACACCTTC. Based on the CDR3 plus reference TRBV15 and TRBJ1-2, the full variable domain is DAMVIQNPRYQVTQFGKPVTLSCSQTLNHNVMYWYQQKSSQAPKLLFHYYDKDFNNEADTPDNFQSRRPNTSFCFLDIRSPGLGDTAMYLCATSRDRDGYGYTFGSGTRLTVV.

V and J are TRBV9 and TRBJ2-7, with 8 bases lining up with TRBD1. Germline CDR1 reads SGDLS; CDR2 reads YYNGEE. CDR3 length: 14 amino acids. With V trimmed by 3 bases and J by 2 bases, 4 bases remained unmatched. The CDR3 bases are TGTGCCAGCAGCGCACGGACAGGGACCTACGAGCAGTACTTC. The encoded protein is CASSARTGTYEQYF.

The chain employs TRBV6-5 and TRBJ2-3; D is uncertain. Germline V gene sequence: CDR1 MNHEY, CDR2 SVGAGI. The CDR3 has 14 amino acids. Trimming left V 7 bases short and J 2 bases short, with 13 bases between. CDR3 DNA: TGTGCCAGCACCTTAGGCAGATACACAGATACGCAGTATTTT. It is translated as CASTLGRYTDTQYF.

This sequence joins TRBV10-3 and TRBJ1-1, with a tentative D call TRBD1 (5 bases). CDR1 ENHRY and CDR2 SYGVKD come from the germline V gene. CDR3 length equals 13 residues. The V and J ends lost 9 bases and 0 bases respectively, with 11 bases between them. The CDR3 DNA sequence: TGTGCCATTGGGACGGGGATGAACACTGAAGCTTTCTTT. It yields the protein CAIGTGMNTEAFF.

This chain uses TRBV9 with TRBJ2-3; 10 bases are a match to TRBD2. The germline gives CDR1 SGDLS, CDR2 YYNGEE. Losses at the gene ends were 1 base for V and 2 bases for J; bases not matched to a gene: 4. The CDR3 consists of 16 residues. The CDR3 spells CASSVPGLAVTDTQYF. In nucleotides, the CDR3 is TGTGCCAGCAGCGTACCCGGACTAGCGGTCACAGATACGCAGTATTTT.

This clone was observed a few times. In the same sample, other DNA sequences code for this CDR3. The chain recombines TRBV30 with TRBJ1-5; no firm D call. Trimming cost V 1 base and J 1 base, with 5 bases left between them. The CDR3 contains 13 residues. Germline V CDR1 and CDR2: GTSNPN, SVGIG (reference sequence). The CDR3 DNA reads as TGTGCCTGGAGTGGGAAGAGCAATCAGCCCCAGCATTTT. Residues: CAWSGKSNQPQHF. Combining the CDR3 with reference TRBV30 and TRBJ1-5 gives the whole variable domain SQTIHQWPATLVQPVGSPLSLECTVEGTSNPNLYWYRQAAGRGLQLLFYSVGIGQISSEVPQNLSASRPQDRQFILSSKKLLLSDSGFYLCAWSGKSNQPQHFGDGTRLSIL.

In its sample, this clone was seen a few times. The chain combines TRBV4-2 with TRBJ1-4, with D tentatively TRBD1 (5 bases). Germline V gene data show CDR1 as LGHNA and CDR2 as YNFKEQ. The CDR3 has 14 residues. Between the trimmed V and J ends, which lost 4 bases and 6 bases, there was a span of 12 bases. The chain's CDR3 is CASSPARGDEKLFF. As DNA, the CDR3 is TGTGCCAGCAGCCCCGCTCGGGGCGATGAAAAACTGTTTTTT.

The chain couples TRBV9 to TRBJ2-3; D might be TRBD2 (7 bases). The CDR3 loop spans 17 amino acids. Germline lookup yields CDR1 SGDLS and CDR2 YYNGEE. V was clipped by 4 bases and J by 1 base, with 19 bases between them. In DNA, the CDR3 is TGTGCCAGCAGCTCCCGTAGTGGGGGGGGCCGCACAGATACGCAGTATTTT. Protein product: CASSSRSGGGRTDTQYF.

Comment on this clone: Different DNA sequences within this sample yield the same CDR3. The rearrangement links TRBV2 to TRBJ2-5; no reliable D call. Trimming took off 7 bases at V and 5 bases at J, with 14 bases between the two ends. Germline lookup yields CDR1 SNHLY and CDR2 FYNNEI. The CDR3 covers 13 residues. CDR3 amino acids: CASIRGLGETQYF. The CDR3 nucleotides are TGTGCCAGCATACGTGGTCTGGGGGAGACCCAGTACTTC. Variable domain in full (rest from reference TRBV2 and TRBJ2-5): EPEVTQTPSHQVTQMGQEVILRCVPISNHLYFYWYRQILGQKVEFLVSFYNNEISEKSEIFDDQFSVERPDGSNFTLKIRSTKLEDSAMYFCASIRGLGETQYFGPGTRLLVL.